The clone carrying this TCR beta chain appeared a few times. In the authors' workflow: By means of reference gene primer amplification, nucleated cell counts were estimated. Sequencing used immunoSEQ multiplex PCR; TCRdb keeps in-frame clones, though not all of them. Clonal size and the V and J genes are those of that table, whereas D and trimming came from the DNA. The repertoire includes about 170,000 clones, around 85% of them detected once, and 6.9% sits in the top ten. The sample comes from a study of blood T cell repertoires in COVID-19. Germline V lookup: CDR1 SNHLY, CDR2 FYNNEI. The CDR3 has 14 amino acids. V was pared by 7 bases and J by 8 bases, with 8 bases of the junction left unmatched.

Sequencing input: peripheral blood. The chain is built from TRBV2 and TRBJ1-6; 7 bases are shared with TRBD1. The clonotype comes from a man aged 80 or over with COVID-19, enrolled during active disease. Here the CDR3 reads CASMYRGGDSPLHF. The CDR3 DNA reads as TGTGCCAGCATGTACAGGGGTGGTGATTCACCCCTCCACTTT. Based on the CDR3 plus reference TRBV2 and TRBJ1-6, the full variable domain is EPEVTQTPSHQVTQMGQEVILRCVPISNHLYFYWYRQILGQKVEFLVSFYNNEISEKSEIFDDQFSVERPDGSNFTLKIRSTKLEDSAMYFCASMYRGGDSPLHFGNGTRLTVT.